This note documents a single T cell receptor (beta chain) sequence. Its binding antigen is unknown. Instrument used: Illumina HiSeq 2000. 5'RACE template switching, by which a universal primer site and unique molecular identifiers were added, was used to make TCR beta cDNA libraries. cDNA synthesis was primed from the TCR beta constant segment, followed by two successive PCR amplification steps. Concerning the study's data processing: MIGEC was used to demultiplex reads and group reads by UMI, and MiTCR was used to assemble and quantify clonotypes. To exclude erroneous sequences, only TCR cDNA sequences supported by at least two reads were retained. The tcR package was used for downstream repertoire analysis, and clonotypes were matched across fractions by CDR3 nucleotide sequence plus V segment. VDJmatch was used to annotate antigen specificity against VDJdb, with one amino acid substitution allowed in CDR3. TCRdb reprocessed the reads and assigns one entry to each CDR3 protein sequence, leaving out DNA. The V and J calls come from TCRdb's annotation, not from the publication. The table for this sample shows hundreds of thousands of distinct CDR3 sequences. The ten biggest clones cover roughly 4.2% of the sample.

The CDR3 goes from the cysteine to the phenylalanine over 16 residues. The coding DNA is unavailable. CDR1 and CDR2 are drawn from the germline V gene: SGHTA, FQGNSA. This sample is part of a study of T cells expressing NK-cell markers (dated by TCRdb to between 2020 and 2021). About the study as a whole: TCR beta-chain repertoires were profiled in sorted CD3+CD56+NKG2C+, CD3+CD56+NKG2C- and CD3+CD56-NKG2C+ T-cell subsets from seven or eight donors. Among the eight sequenced donors, seven were HCMV-seropositive and one was HCMV-seronegative. Randomly selected healthy volunteers, three men and five women, were used as the eight sequenced donors. Sequencing of the libraries produced 2 x 150 bp reads on Illumina HiSeq 2000/2500, MiSeq or NextSeq. Study-level results and caveats: Those dominant clonotypes were again the most abundant among CD3+CD56-NKG2C+ cells in a handful of donors, at roughly 25-60.1%. In more than five donors, the dominant CD3+CD56+NKG2C+ clonotypes ranked among the top 10 CD8+ clonotypes, making up 1.0-7.0% of CD8+ T cells. Whether the expanded NKG2C-expressing T cell clones were specific for HCMV antigens remained unclear.

To determine HCMV serostatus, a commercial ELISA kit was used to detect HCMV-specific IgG in serum. Ficoll density gradient centrifugation was used to isolate peripheral blood mononuclear cells from blood. The sequencing input was blood T cells: a sorted CD56 or NKG2C T cell subset, CD4+ or CD8+ T cells, or bulk PBMC T cells (not recorded which). This sequence uses TRBV7-2 and TRBJ1-2; TCRdb's assignment of TRBD1 cannot be checked, as there is no DNA. This receptor was taken from a woman between 18 and 70 years old in good health. The CDR3 protein sequence reads: CASSLDLGRTNYGYTF.